The 23 T cell receptor beta chains below were found in one sample sequenced in a study of CD8 T cells in ankylosing spondylitis. TCRdb redid the calling of the 5' RACE reads with MiXCR, one entry per CDR3 protein. In the table there are about 39,000 distinct CDR3 sequences, approximately 10% of which are singletons. The specimen was blood, either unsorted or a sorted T cell fraction (not recorded which). These receptors were obtained from a male donor with ankylosing spondylitis or in good health (not recorded which).

This clonotype occurred many times. The chain links TRBV6-2 or TRBV6-3 to TRBJ2-1; tentative D call: TRBD2 (6 bases). The germline V and J ends were trimmed by 6 bases and 3 bases, with 18 bases remaining between them. CDR3 size: 16 residues. The V gene's germline CDR1 is MNHEY and CDR2 SVGEGT. CDR3 DNA sequence: TGTGCCAGCAGGTCGACTTATGGGGGAGGCTACAATGAGCAGTTCTTC. Its translation: CASRSTYGGGYNEQFF.

This clonotype was seen at least ten times. The chain links TRBV6-1 to TRBJ2-5; tentatively, D is TRBD1 (5 bases). This CDR3 has 13 residues. The germline gives CDR1 MNHNS, CDR2 SASEGT. V gave up 6 bases and J gave up 5 bases, with 13 bases separating them. The CDR3 region is CASRKTVDETQYF. As DNA, the CDR3 is TGTGCCAGCAGGAAGACAGTTGACGAGACCCAGTACTTC.

This clonotype was observed at least ten times. The chain employs TRBV3-1 and TRBJ1-2; 7 nucleotides match TRBD1. With 0 bases clipped from V and 3 bases from J, the junction kept 7 bases outside the gene matches. The CDR3 runs to 16 residues. Germline loops: CDR1 LGHDT, CDR2 YNNKEL (reference sequence). CDR3: CASSQDPDRIYYGYTF. Written as DNA, the CDR3 is TGTGCCAGCAGCCAAGATCCGGACAGGATCTACTATGGCTACACCTTC. Full variable domain (rest looked up from reference TRBV3-1 and TRBJ1-2): DTAVSQTPKYLVTQMGNDKSIKCEQNLGHDTMYWYKQDSKKFLKIMFSYNNKELIINETVPNRFSPKSPDKAHLNLHINSLELGDSAVYFCASSQDPDRIYYGYTFGSGTRLTVV.

In this sample, this clonotype turned up many times. V is TRBV2 and J is TRBJ1-5, with D possibly TRBD1 on 6 matching bases. The germline V and J ends were trimmed by 6 bases and 6 bases, with 24 bases remaining between them. The CDR3 is 17 amino acids. Per the germline V gene, CDR1 is SNHLY and CDR2 is FYNNEI. This chain's CDR3 is CASSLDTGYRVTQPQHF. In DNA form, the CDR3 reads TGTGCCAGCAGCTTAGACACAGGCTACAGGGTAACTCAGCCCCAGCATTTT.

The V and J genes are TRBV4-1 and TRBJ2-7; TRBD1 is a possible D gene (7 bases). V lost 0 bases, J lost 4 bases, and 16 bases lay in between. This CDR3 comprises 16 residues. The germline V gene has CDR1 MGHRA and CDR2 YSYEKL. The CDR3 DNA reads as TGCGCCAGCAGCCAAGATAGAGGAGGGGGCGGGTACGAGCAGTACTTC. As protein: CASSQDRGGGGYEQYF.

This clonotype was found many times. The chain has TRBV12-3 or TRBV12-4 and TRBJ2-3, with 7 bases matching TRBD2. The CDR3 consists of 17 residues. After removal of 5 bases from V and 2 bases from J, the junction contained 13 bases not matched to a gene. In DNA, the CDR3 is TGTGCCAGCAGTCCCCCCGGAGGACTAGACTTCACAGATACGCAGTATTTT. Protein product: CASSPPGGLDFTDTQYF.

Points on this clonotype: A much larger clone lies a single base off, so this may be a read error. CDR3 amino acids: CSARDLSTDYGYPF. CDR3 coding DNA: TGCAGTGCTAGAGATCTCTCTACAGACTATGGCTACCCCTTC. The gene calls are TRBV20-1 and TRBJ1-2; no definite D call. Germline assignment: CDR1 DFQATT and CDR2 SNEGSKA (reference sequence). The CDR3 extends over 14 amino acids.

The table lists this clonotype with many counts. V is TRBV7-8 and J is TRBJ2-3; D assignment may be TRBD1 or TRBD2 (7 bases each). In germline, CDR1 is SGHVS, CDR2 FQNEAQ. The V gene lost 1 base and the J gene lost 2 bases, with 25 bases spanning the gap. The CDR3 loop spans 20 amino acids. CDR3 protein: CASSLDVPGGGPSDTDTQYF. The CDR3 DNA sequence: TGTGCCAGCAGCTTAGATGTCCCAGGGGGGGGGCCTTCGGACACAGATACGCAGTATTTT.

By frequency in the sample, this clonotype is medium-sized (0.01 to 0.1%). The genes are TRBV20-1 and TRBJ2-7; 9 bases match TRBD1. V lost 5 bases, J lost 3 bases, and 2 bases stayed unmatched. Germline V gives CDR1 DFQATT, CDR2 SNEGSKA (reference sequence). The CDR3 spans 12 residues. In DNA, the CDR3 is TGCAGTGCTGGACAGGGGATCTACGAGCAGTACTTC. Amino acids: CSAGQGIYEQYF.

This clonotype was picked up many times. The CDR3 is CSAAIGTGNNQPQHF. The DNA of the CDR3 is TGCAGTGCTGCGATTGGGACAGGCAACAATCAGCCCCAGCATTTT. The chain recombines TRBV20-1 with TRBJ1-5; 8 nucleotides match TRBD1. CDR3 length: 15 amino acids. CDR1 and CDR2 (germline): DFQATT, SNEGSKA (reference sequence). Trimming removed 5 bases from V and 3 bases from J; junction bases left unmatched: 9.

Many counts were recorded for this clonotype. The rearrangement links TRBV20-1 to TRBJ2-7, with 12 bases identical to TRBD1. Germline loops: CDR1 DFQATT, CDR2 SNEGSKA (reference sequence). Trimming removed 0 bases from V and 6 bases from J; junction bases left unmatched: 6. CDR3 length: 15 residues. CDR3 amino acids: CSARDPGTGGGEQYF. As DNA, the CDR3 is TGCAGTGCTAGAGATCCCGGGACAGGGGGCGGCGAGCAGTACTTC.

This clonotype was counted ten times or more. The chain couples TRBV4-1 to TRBJ2-5; D unresolved. CDR1 MGHRA and CDR2 YSYEKL come from the germline V gene. This CDR3 is built from 13 residues. CDR3 DNA sequence: TGCCCGAAGGGCGGATCGTACCAAGAGACCCAGTACTTC. The encoded protein is CPKGGSYQETQYF.

The V and J genes are TRBV6-1 and TRBJ2-7, with 11 bases lining up with TRBD2. Germline V gene sequence: CDR1 MNHNS, CDR2 SASEGT. The CDR3 consists of 16 residues. V was clipped by 5 bases and J by 7 bases; unmatched bases: 13. The CDR3 protein is CASSRTGTSGPLEQYF. CDR3 in DNA: TGTGCCAGCAGTAGAACCGGGACTAGCGGCCCCTTGGAGCAGTACTTC.

This clonotype came up many times. CDR3 coding DNA: TGCAGTGCTGTAAACCGACTAGCGGATAGCACAGATACGCAGTATTTT. Translation: CSAVNRLADSTDTQYF. The J gene is TRBJ2-3, the V gene TRBV20-1; 9 bases are a match to TRBD2. The junction had 9 bases not matched to a gene; V was cut back by 5 bases and J by 0 bases. Germline V lookup: CDR1 DFQATT, CDR2 SNEGSKA (reference sequence). This CDR3 has 16 amino acids.

The sample holds a few counts of this clonotype. The chain uses TRBV29-1 and TRBJ2-7, with 7 bases identical to TRBD1. Germline V lookup: CDR1 SQVTM, CDR2 ANQGSEA. V lost 6 bases, J lost 4 bases, and 3 bases stayed unmatched. This CDR3 comprises 11 residues. CDR3 protein: CSVGDSYEQYF. CDR3 DNA sequence: TGCAGCGTGGGGGACAGTTACGAGCAGTACTTC.

This clonotype was observed at least ten times. The rearrangement joins TRBV4-2 to TRBJ1-3; a possible D gene is TRBD1 (5 bases). The CDR3 sequence is 16 residues long. Germline CDR1 and CDR2: LGHNA and YNFKEQ. V shed 0 bases and J shed 3 bases, with 12 bases lying between them. The CDR3 DNA is TGTGCCAGCAGCCAAGATGCCTCAGGGTATGGAAACACCATATATTTT. Amino acid sequence: CASSQDASGYGNTIYF.

The rearrangement links TRBV5-1 to TRBJ2-7; D is possibly TRBD1 or TRBD2 (5 bases each). V lost 1 base to trimming and J lost 4 bases, with 30 bases between them. Germline CDR1 reads SGHRS; CDR2 reads YFSETQ. This CDR3 has 20 residues. CDR3 nucleotides: TGCGCCAGCAGCTTGAGGTCCCCCGAGACGGGACCAATGAGTCAATACGAGCAGTACTTC. Its protein product is CASSLRSPETGPMSQYEQYF.

This clonotype showed up many times. The rearrangement uses TRBV12-3 or TRBV12-4 and TRBJ2-1; 9 bases map to TRBD2. V lost 6 bases and J lost 9; bases outside the gene matches: 9. This CDR3 has 14 residues. The CDR3 spells CASRAGTSLVEQFF. The CDR3 DNA sequence: TGTGCCAGCAGAGCCGGGACTAGCCTCGTTGAGCAGTTCTTC.

There are many counts of this clonotype. The V gene is TRBV5-1, the J gene TRBJ1-6; possibly TRBD1 for D (6 bases). The CDR3 spans 15 residues. Germline V gene lookup returns CDR1 SGHRS and CDR2 YFSETQ. V was trimmed by 4 bases and J by 6 bases, leaving 14 bases between them. The CDR3 is CASSTGTRGNSPLHF. The CDR3 DNA reads as TGCGCCAGCAGCACCGGGACACGGGGTAATTCACCCCTCCACTTT.

This clonotype was seen repeatedly, ten times or more. The chain carries TRBV18 and TRBJ2-7; D ambiguous. V was pared by 8 bases and J by 3 bases, with 8 bases between. CDR3 length: 11 amino acids. From germline, CDR1 is KGHSH and CDR2 LQKENI. The CDR3, as DNA: TGTGCCAGCAGTTCCGGCTACGAGCAGTACTTC. It translates to CASSSGYEQYF.

V usage is TRBV12-3 or TRBV12-4 and J usage is TRBJ1-2; 8 bases map to TRBD1. V trimming: 2 bases; J trimming: 4 bases; junction bases outside the gene matches: 3. This CDR3 is 14 amino acids long. The CDR3 here is CASSLRGTGYGYTF. CDR3 DNA sequence: TGTGCCAGCAGTTTAAGAGGGACAGGCTATGGCTACACCTTC.

This clonotype came up many times. CDR3 sequence reads: CASSLGISGSYNEQFF. DNA for the CDR3: TGTGCCAGCAGCTTAGGGATCAGCGGGAGTTATAATGAGCAGTTCTTC. The genes are TRBV11-2 and TRBJ2-1; 8 bases map to TRBD2. The CDR3 is made up of 16 amino acids. Trimming took 1 base from V and 7 from J; bases not matched to a gene: 9. From germline, CDR1 is SGHAT and CDR2 FQNNGV.

This clonotype was seen ten or more times. This chain uses TRBV20-1 with TRBJ1-4, with D possibly matching TRBD1 (5 bases). Germline V gene data show CDR1 as DFQATT and CDR2 as SNEGSKA (reference sequence). There are 15 residues in the CDR3. V was trimmed by 0 bases and J by 4 bases, leaving 12 bases between them. This chain's CDR3 is CSARDPRDLNEKLFF. The CDR3 DNA sequence: TGCAGTGCTAGAGACCCCCGGGACCTTAATGAAAAACTGTTTTTT.